The clone carrying this TCR beta chain was counted a single time. Its cognate antigen is unknown. Profiled with immunoSEQ multiplex PCR; TCRdb holds only in-frame clones, not every one. This table has 180,000 or so clones, approximately 93% appearing once. The sample is drawn from a study of T cell responses to AZD1222 COVID-19 vaccine. The study's findings and limits: Recipients of AZD1222 seropositive at baseline numbered only 5 to 7.

V lost 0 bases to trimming and J lost 5 bases, with 13 bases between them. From germline, CDR1 is LNHDA and CDR2 SQIVND (reference sequence). This CDR3 comprises 15 residues. The receptor was isolated from an adult in good health. The chain employs TRBV19 and TRBJ1-1, with a tentative D call TRBD1 (5 bases). The starting material was peripheral blood, obtained on day 0 of AZD1222 vaccination. CDR3 nucleotide sequence: TGTGCCAGTAGTATAGACGGACACCGGCGGACTGAAGCTTTCTTT. This gives the protein CASSIDGHRRTEAFF.